The entry below describes one T cell receptor (beta chain). These data come from a study of PD-L1 blockade in urothelial cancer. Study-wide background: Male patients with bladder-origin urothelial cancer numbered about 90% of the roughly 29.

Every PCR was spiked with synthetic TCR analog templates. Only in-frame clones appear in the TCRdb table, and some are missing; sequencing was by immunoSEQ multiplex PCR. The table records about 51,000 clones, 75% to 90% of them present only once. V dropped 0 bases and J dropped 2; count of bases not matched to a gene: 6. The CDR3 contains 16 residues. The V gene's germline CDR1 is MNHNS and CDR2 SASEGT. This specimen consisted of PBMCs, obtained around atezolizumab (anti-PD-L1) treatment. The TCR sequence derives from a man aged 55-75 years with urothelial cancer. The chain combines TRBV6-1 with TRBJ2-5, with TRBD2 identical over 7 bases. CDR3 region: CASSEARASGQETQYF. The CDR3 nucleotides are TGTGCCAGCAGTGAAGCGCGGGCTAGCGGTCAAGAGACCCAGTACTTC.